Shown below are 24 T cell receptor beta chains from a single sample sequenced in a study of CD8 T cells in Susac syndrome. 0.5 to 1 ug RNA was reverse transcribed with random hexamers. A single record per CDR3 protein comes from TCRdb applying MiXCR to the immunoSEQ multiplex PCR reads. The repertoire holds around 80,000 distinct CDR3 sequences, with around nine tenths as singletons. Input material: CD8+ T cells from PBMCs. These receptors were obtained from a human donor with multiple sclerosis.

The CDR3 DNA reads as TGTGCCACCAGCAGGGGACTAGCGGGAAACAATGAGCAGTTCTTC. Translated: CATSRGLAGNNEQFF. The rearrangement links TRBV15 to TRBJ2-1, with 13 bases aligning to TRBD2. The V gene end was trimmed by 3 bases and the J gene end by 5 bases; junction bases not matched to a gene: 1. This CDR3 comprises 15 residues. Germline V CDR1 and CDR2: LNHNV, YYDKDF (reference sequence).

The rearrangement joins TRBV24-1 to TRBJ2-2; 8 bases are a match to TRBD1. The CDR3 has 18 amino acids. Per the germline V gene, CDR1 is KGHDR and CDR2 is SFDVKD. The J segment lost 3 bases and the V segment lost 4 bases, leaving 12 bases of the junction unmatched. Here the CDR3 reads CATSDPRTGFSDTGELFF. The DNA of the CDR3 is TGTGCCACCAGTGACCCTCGGACAGGGTTTAGCGACACCGGGGAGCTGTTTTTT.

The chain employs TRBV28 and TRBJ1-4; 7 nucleotides agree with TRBD1. Per the germline V gene, CDR1 is MDHEN and CDR2 is SYDVKM. V shed 5 bases and J 4 bases; nucleotides not matched to a gene: 10. The CDR3 runs to 16 residues. The CDR3 DNA reads TGTGCCAGCAGTCCAGGACCCACAGGGGTTAATGAAAAACTGTTTTTT. It encodes CASSPGPTGVNEKLFF. Full variable domain (rest looked up from reference TRBV28 and TRBJ1-4): DVKVTQSSRYLVKRTGEKVFLECVQDMDHENMFWYRQDPGLGLRLIYFSYDVKMKEKGDIPEGYSVSREKKERFSLILESASTNQTSMYLCASSPGPTGVNEKLFFGSGTQLSVL.

The rearrangement links TRBV5-4 to TRBJ2-6, with D tentatively TRBD2 (5 bases). Germline V CDR1 and CDR2: SGHNT, YYREEE (reference sequence). The V end was cut by 4 bases, the J end by 0 bases, with 8 bases between. CDR3 length: 15 residues. In DNA form, the CDR3 reads TGTGCCAGCAGCCTCCGGGGCTCTGGGGCCAACGTCCTGACTTTC. It translates to CASSLRGSGANVLTF.

The gene calls are TRBV9 and TRBJ1-5, with TRBD1 identical over 8 bases. Germline CDR1 reads SGDLS; CDR2 reads YYNGEE. This CDR3 contains 15 residues. J was trimmed by 3 bases and V by 4 bases; bases with no gene match: 6. CDR3 nucleotides: TGTGCCAGCAGCTCCGGACAGGGAATCAATCAGCCCCAGCATTTT. This sequence encodes CASSSGQGINQPQHF.

The chain combines TRBV5-4 with TRBJ2-7, with D unclear. There are 14 residues in the CDR3. Per the germline V gene, CDR1 is SGHNT and CDR2 is YYREEE (reference sequence). Trimming stripped 0 bases from V and 5 bases from J, with 12 bases between. CDR3: CASSLVPGSHEQYF. DNA for the CDR3: TGTGCCAGCAGCTTGGTTCCAGGCAGTCACGAGCAGTACTTC. Full variable domain (outside the CDR3, taken from reference TRBV5-4 and TRBJ2-7): ETGVTQSPTHLIKTRGQQVTLRCSSQSGHNTVSWYQQALGQGPQFIFQYYREEENGRGNFPPRFSGLQFPNYSSELNVNALELDDSALYLCASSLVPGSHEQYFGPGTRLTVT.

The V gene is TRBV4-1, the J gene TRBJ2-5, with 7 bases identical to TRBD1. The germline V gene encodes CDR1 MGHRA and CDR2 YSYEKL. Trimming at V came to 1 base and at J to 4 bases, leaving 12 bases not matched to a gene. The length of the CDR3 is 17 residues. This CDR3 reads CASSQVPTVRQGETQYF. In DNA, the CDR3 is TGCGCCAGCAGCCAAGTCCCTACAGTGAGACAGGGAGAGACCCAGTACTTC.

This clonotype has just one count. The V gene is TRBV28, the J gene TRBJ2-2; D may be TRBD1 (5 bases). This CDR3 has 15 residues. Trimming stripped 3 bases from V and 5 bases from J, with 13 bases between. Germline loops: CDR1 MDHEN, CDR2 SYDVKM. CDR3 sequence (DNA): TGTGCCAGCAGTTTGACCAGGGCAGGGACCGGGGAGCTGTTTTTT. Protein sequence: CASSLTRAGTGELFF.

The rearrangement joins TRBV19 to TRBJ2-1, with D tentatively TRBD2 (6 bases). V was shortened by 6 bases and J by 4 bases, with 7 bases between the two germline ends. Per germline, CDR1 LNHDA and CDR2 SQIVND (reference sequence). The CDR3 loop spans 12 amino acids. Here the CDR3 DNA reads TGTGCCAGTAGGGGGGGATACAATGAGCAGTTCTTC. It encodes CASRGGYNEQFF.

This chain joins TRBV4-1 and TRBJ2-1; 10 positions agree with TRBD2. Germline V gene data show CDR1 as MGHRA and CDR2 as YSYEKL. This CDR3 has 17 residues. V was pared by 4 bases and J by 9 bases, with 15 bases of the junction left unmatched. The CDR3 DNA is TGCGCCAGCAGCCCCGGAGGAGTAGCGGGAGGTAGGGGTGAGCAGTTCTTC. This sequence encodes CASSPGGVAGGRGEQFF.

This clonotype appeared once. The CDR3 loop is CASSPRIAGLDNKNIQYF. The CDR3 DNA follows: TGCGCCAGCAGCCCACGGATCGCAGGCTTAGACAACAAAAACATTCAGTACTTC. The chain uses TRBV4-1 and TRBJ2-4; D gene unclear. The CDR3 is made up of 18 amino acids. The germline gives CDR1 MGHRA, CDR2 YSYEKL. V lost 4 bases and J 3 bases, leaving 22 bases between the germline ends.

The chain employs TRBV19 and TRBJ1-2; possible D gene TRBD1, 5 bases. This CDR3 is built from 13 residues. The V end was cut by 3 bases, the J end by 4 bases, with 9 bases between. Germline assignment: CDR1 LNHDA and CDR2 SQIVND (reference sequence). Here the CDR3 reads CASSISGGYGYTF. Written as DNA, the CDR3 is TGTGCCAGTAGTATTTCGGGGGGCTATGGCTACACCTTC.

The gene calls are TRBV5-4 and TRBJ2-3, with D possibly being TRBD2 (6 bases). CDR3 size: 17 residues. Germline CDR1 is SGHNT and CDR2 is YYREEE (reference sequence). V lost 0 bases and J lost 4, with 18 bases in between. CDR3 amino acids: CASSLEIGRGKSDTQYF. CDR3 DNA: TGTGCCAGCAGCTTGGAGATCGGGAGAGGTAAATCAGATACGCAGTATTTT.

The chain joins TRBV13 to TRBJ1-1; D unclear. Trimming pared 1 base from V and 6 bases from J, leaving 12 bases between. The germline V gene encodes CDR1 PRHDT and CDR2 FYEKMQ (reference sequence). This CDR3 is 14 amino acids long. The CDR3 here is CASSLVSSFSEAFF. CDR3 sequence (DNA): TGTGCCAGCAGCTTAGTGTCATCCTTTTCTGAAGCTTTCTTT.

This clonotype has only one observation. The chain carries TRBV30 and TRBJ1-3, with TRBD1 matching 12 bases. CDR1 GTSNPN and CDR2 SVGIG come from the germline V gene (reference sequence). The CDR3 extends over 15 amino acids. V lost 0 bases, J lost 4 bases, and 1 base stayed unmatched. The CDR3 DNA sequence: TGTGCCTGGAGTGTGGGACAGGGGGCAGGAAACACCATATATTTT. This gives the protein CAWSVGQGAGNTIYF.

The gene calls are TRBV5-1 and TRBJ1-5; D is unresolved. Per germline, CDR1 SGHRS and CDR2 YFSETQ. The CDR3 is 17 residues long. Trimming cost V 5 bases and J 2 bases, with 20 bases left between them. CDR3 DNA: TGCGCCAGCAGGCCTCCGCTTACCCAGGAGGGCAATCAGCCCCAGCATTTT. This translates into CASRPPLTQEGNQPQHF.

This clonotype was seen only a few times. V usage is TRBV5-1 and J usage is TRBJ1-1; no definite D call. This CDR3 region has 16 residues. The V gene's germline CDR1 is SGHRS and CDR2 YFSETQ. The V and J ends lost 0 bases and 6 bases respectively, with 18 bases between them. The CDR3 loop reads CASSLATSVGGAEAFF. CDR3 bases: TGCGCCAGCAGCTTGGCCACGAGCGTGGGTGGTGCTGAAGCTTTCTTT. Full variable domain (remainder filled in from reference TRBV5-1 and TRBJ1-1): KAGVTQTPRYLIKTRGQQVTLSCSPISGHRSVSWYQQTPGQGLQFLFEYFSETQRNKGNFPGRFSGRQFSNSRSEMNVSTLELGDSALYLCASSLATSVGGAEAFFGQGTRLTVV.

This rearrangement joins TRBV3-1 to TRBJ2-7, with TRBD1 matching over 7 bases. Germline loops: CDR1 LGHDT, CDR2 YNNKEL (reference sequence). Germline trimming cut 4 bases from V and 0 bases from J; bases unmatched to any gene: 6. The CDR3 runs 15 residues. The CDR3 sequence: CASSPEGTASYEQYF. Here the CDR3 DNA reads TGTGCCAGCAGCCCTGAAGGGACAGCCTCCTACGAGCAGTACTTC.

This chain links TRBV27 with TRBJ2-2; D uncertain. The CDR3 covers 13 residues. The V and J ends lost 4 bases and 12 bases respectively, with 15 bases between them. Germline CDR1 reads MNHEY; CDR2 reads SMNVEV (reference sequence). The CDR3: CASSSRPVLKLFF. The CDR3 nucleotides are TGTGCCAGCAGTTCCCGGCCCGTTTTAAAGCTGTTTTTT.

This chain uses TRBV28 with TRBJ2-7; 7 bases match TRBD1. CDR3 length: 12 amino acids. V lost 3 bases and J lost 9; bases outside the gene matches: 5. The germline V gene encodes CDR1 MDHEN and CDR2 SYDVKM. The CDR3 here is CASSFGTEVQYF. The CDR3 nucleotides read TGTGCCAGCAGTTTTGGGACAGAAGTGCAGTACTTC.

The count of this clonotype is one. The chain uses TRBV19 and TRBJ1-5; D not certain. The CDR3 consists of 13 residues. Germline loops: CDR1 LNHDA, CDR2 SQIVND (reference sequence). Trimming left V 9 bases short and J 1 base short, with 10 bases between. For the CDR3, the DNA is TGTGCCAGCTCGTCACGGAGCAATCAGCCCCAGCATTTT. Protein: CASSSRSNQPQHF.

The J gene is TRBJ1-1, the V gene TRBV14, with a weak D call TRBD1 (5 bases). The CDR3 is 14 residues long. Germline CDR1 and CDR2: SGHDN and FVKESK. V was trimmed by 1 base and J by 5 bases, leaving 11 bases between them. CDR3 nucleotides: TGTGCCAGCAGCCAAGGGTCAGGGAGAACTGAAGCTTTCTTT. Encoded protein: CASSQGSGRTEAFF.

The chain has TRBV28 and TRBJ1-1; perhaps TRBD1 as D (6 bases). The germline V and J ends were trimmed by 3 bases and 0 bases, with 8 bases remaining between them. CDR1 and CDR2 from the germline V gene are MDHEN and SYDVKM. CDR3 size: 14 residues. Written as DNA, the CDR3 is TGTGCCAGCAGTTTCAGGGGATTGAACACTGAAGCTTTCTTT. Its translation: CASSFRGLNTEAFF.

The chain is built from TRBV19 and TRBJ1-2; TRBD1 might be the D (5 bases). The length of the CDR3 is 16 residues. Trimming took 0 bases from V and 6 from J, leaving 17 bases between them. CDR1 is LNHDA, CDR2 SQIVND, per germline (reference sequence). The CDR3 spells CASSIDLAGVEHGYTF. CDR3 DNA sequence: TGTGCCAGTAGTATAGATCTGGCGGGGGTGGAACATGGCTACACCTTC.